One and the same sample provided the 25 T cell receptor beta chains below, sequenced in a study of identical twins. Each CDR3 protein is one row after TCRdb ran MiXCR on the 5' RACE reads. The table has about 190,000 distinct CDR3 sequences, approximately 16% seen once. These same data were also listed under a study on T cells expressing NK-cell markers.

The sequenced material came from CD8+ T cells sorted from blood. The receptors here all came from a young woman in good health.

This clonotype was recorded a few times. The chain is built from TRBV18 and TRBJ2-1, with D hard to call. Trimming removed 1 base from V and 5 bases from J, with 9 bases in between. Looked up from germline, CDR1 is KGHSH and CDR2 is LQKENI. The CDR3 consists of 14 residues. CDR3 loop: CASSPRDVNNEQFF. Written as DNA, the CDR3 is TGTGCCAGCTCACCACGTGACGTTAACAATGAGCAGTTCTTC.

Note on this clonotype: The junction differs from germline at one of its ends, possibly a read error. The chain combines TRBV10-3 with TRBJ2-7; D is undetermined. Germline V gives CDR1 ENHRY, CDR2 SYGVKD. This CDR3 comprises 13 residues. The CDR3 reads CAISELGGDEQYF. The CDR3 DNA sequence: TGTGCTATCAGTGAGCTCGGCGGCGACGAGCAGTACTTC.

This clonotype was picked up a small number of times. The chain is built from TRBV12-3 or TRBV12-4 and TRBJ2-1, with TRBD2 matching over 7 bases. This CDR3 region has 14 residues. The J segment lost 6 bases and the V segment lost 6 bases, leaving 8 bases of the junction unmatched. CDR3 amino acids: CASSIRRTSNEQFF. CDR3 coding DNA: TGTGCCAGCAGCATCAGAAGGACTAGCAATGAGCAGTTCTTC.

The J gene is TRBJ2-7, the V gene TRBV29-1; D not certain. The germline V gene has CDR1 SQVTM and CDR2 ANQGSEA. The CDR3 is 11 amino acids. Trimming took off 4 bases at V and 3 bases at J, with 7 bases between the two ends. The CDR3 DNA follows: TGCAGCGTTGTCGGTGGCTACGAGCAGTACTTC. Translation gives CSVVGGYEQYF.

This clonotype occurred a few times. The CDR3 is CASSSLLPDLNTEAFF. For the CDR3, the DNA is TGTGCCAGCAGCTCTCTCCTTCCGGATTTGAACACTGAAGCTTTCTTT. The V gene is TRBV3-1, the J gene TRBJ1-1; D gene unclear. CDR3 length equals 16 residues. The germline CDR1 and CDR2 sequences are LGHDT and YNNKEL (reference sequence). V dropped 5 bases and J dropped 0 bases, with 16 bases sitting between them.

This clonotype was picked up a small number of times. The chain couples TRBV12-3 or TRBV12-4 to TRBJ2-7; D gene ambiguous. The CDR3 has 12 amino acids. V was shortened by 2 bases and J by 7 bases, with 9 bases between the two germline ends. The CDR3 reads CASSLFGSEQYF. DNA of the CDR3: TGTGCCAGCAGTTTATTCGGTTCGGAGCAGTACTTC.

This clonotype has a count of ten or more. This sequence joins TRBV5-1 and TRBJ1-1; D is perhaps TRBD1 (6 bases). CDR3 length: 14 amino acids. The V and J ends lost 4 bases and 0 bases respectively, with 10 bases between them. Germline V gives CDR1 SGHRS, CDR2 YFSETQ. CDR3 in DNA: TGCGCCAGCAGCCCCACAGGGATGAACACTGAAGCTTTCTTT. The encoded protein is CASSPTGMNTEAFF. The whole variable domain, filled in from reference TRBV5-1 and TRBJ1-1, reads KAGVTQTPRYLIKTRGQQVTLSCSPISGHRSVSWYQQTPGQGLQFLFEYFSETQRNKGNFPGRFSGRQFSNSRSEMNVSTLELGDSALYLCASSPTGMNTEAFFGQGTRLTVV.

CDR3 protein: CAISPGTNPYEQYF. CDR3 nucleotide sequence: TGTGCCATCAGCCCCGGGACCAATCCCTACGAGCAGTACTTC. The chain is built from TRBV10-3 and TRBJ2-7; perhaps D is TRBD1 or TRBD2 (5 bases each). Trimming removed 6 bases at V and 2 bases at J, with 14 bases between. From germline, CDR1 is ENHRY and CDR2 SYGVKD. The CDR3 extends over 14 amino acids.

The CDR3 here is CAIDRVQTGELFF. As DNA, the CDR3 is TGTGCCATCGACAGGGTCCAGACCGGGGAGCTGTTTTTT. The V and J genes are TRBV12-3 or TRBV12-4 and TRBJ2-2, with 7 bases matching TRBD1. This CDR3 is 13 amino acids long. V trimming: 10 bases; J trimming: 5 bases; junction bases outside the gene matches: 7.

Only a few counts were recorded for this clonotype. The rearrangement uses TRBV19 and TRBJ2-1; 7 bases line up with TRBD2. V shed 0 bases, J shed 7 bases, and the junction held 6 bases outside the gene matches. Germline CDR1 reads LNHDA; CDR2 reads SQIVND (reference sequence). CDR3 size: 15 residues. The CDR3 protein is CASSIDGWEGNEQFF. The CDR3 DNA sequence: TGTGCCAGTAGTATAGACGGCTGGGAGGGGAATGAGCAGTTCTTC.

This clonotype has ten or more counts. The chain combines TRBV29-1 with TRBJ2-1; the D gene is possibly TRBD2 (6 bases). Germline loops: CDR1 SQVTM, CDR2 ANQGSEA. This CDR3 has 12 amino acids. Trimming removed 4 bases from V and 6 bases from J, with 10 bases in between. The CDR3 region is CSVAQGGNEQFF. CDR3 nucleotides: TGCAGCGTTGCTCAGGGAGGCAATGAGCAGTTCTTC.

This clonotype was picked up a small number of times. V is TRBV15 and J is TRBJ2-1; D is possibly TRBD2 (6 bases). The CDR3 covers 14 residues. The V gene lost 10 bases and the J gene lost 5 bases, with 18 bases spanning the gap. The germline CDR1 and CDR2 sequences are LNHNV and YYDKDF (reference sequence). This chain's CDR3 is CAIEDRGGHNEQFF. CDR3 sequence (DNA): TGTGCCATCGAGGACCGGGGAGGACACAATGAGCAGTTCTTC.

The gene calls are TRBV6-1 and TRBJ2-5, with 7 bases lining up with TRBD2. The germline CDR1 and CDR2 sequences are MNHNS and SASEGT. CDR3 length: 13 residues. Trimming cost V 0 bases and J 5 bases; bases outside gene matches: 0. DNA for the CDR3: TGTGCCAGCAGTGAAGCGGGGGGGGAGACCCAGTACTTC. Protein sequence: CASSEAGGETQYF.

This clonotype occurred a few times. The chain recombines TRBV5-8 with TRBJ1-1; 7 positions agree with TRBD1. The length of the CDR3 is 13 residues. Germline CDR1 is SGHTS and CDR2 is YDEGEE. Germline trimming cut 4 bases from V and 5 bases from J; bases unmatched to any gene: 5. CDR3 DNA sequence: TGTGCCAGCAGCATTGGGACAGTGACTGAAGCTTTCTTT. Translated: CASSIGTVTEAFF.

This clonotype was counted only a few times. CDR3 sequence reads: CASSVAGQGAYEQYF. For the CDR3, the DNA is TGTGCCAGCAGCGTAGCGGGACAGGGGGCCTACGAGCAGTACTTC. This rearrangement joins TRBV9 to TRBJ2-7; 11 bases match TRBD1. The CDR3 has 15 amino acids. V lost 0 bases and J lost 2; bases outside the gene matches: 1. Germline CDR1 SGDLS, CDR2 YYNGEE.

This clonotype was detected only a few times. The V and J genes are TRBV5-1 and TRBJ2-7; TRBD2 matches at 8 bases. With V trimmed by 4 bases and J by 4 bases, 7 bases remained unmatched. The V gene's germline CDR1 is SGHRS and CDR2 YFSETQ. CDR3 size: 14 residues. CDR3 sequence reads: CASSPGLEGYEQYF. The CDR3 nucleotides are TGCGCCAGCAGCCCGGGACTAGAAGGATACGAGCAGTACTTC.

The CDR3 DNA reads as TGTGCCAGCAGCTTCCGACAGTCCTACGAGCAGTACTTC. The encoded protein is CASSFRQSYEQYF. V and J are TRBV5-5 and TRBJ2-7; D possibly corresponds to TRBD1 (5 bases). Trimming took 2 bases from V and 1 from J, leaving 7 bases between them. Germline-derived CDR1 and CDR2 are SGHKS and YYEKEE (reference sequence). The CDR3 covers 13 residues.

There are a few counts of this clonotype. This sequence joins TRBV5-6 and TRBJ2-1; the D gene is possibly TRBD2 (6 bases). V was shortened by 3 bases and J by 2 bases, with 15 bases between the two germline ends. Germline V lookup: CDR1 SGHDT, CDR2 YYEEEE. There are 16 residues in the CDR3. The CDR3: CASSYTTERAYNEQFF. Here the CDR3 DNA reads TGTGCCAGCAGCTATACAACAGAGCGGGCCTACAATGAGCAGTTCTTC.

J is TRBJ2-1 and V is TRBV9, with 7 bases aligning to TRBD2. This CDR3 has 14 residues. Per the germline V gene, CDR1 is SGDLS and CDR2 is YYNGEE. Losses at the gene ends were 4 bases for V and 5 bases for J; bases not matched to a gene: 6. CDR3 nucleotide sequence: TGTGCCAGCAGCTTCGGACTAGGGGACAATGAGCAGTTCTTC. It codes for CASSFGLGDNEQFF. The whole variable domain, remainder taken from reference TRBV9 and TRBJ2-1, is DSGVTQTPKHLITATGQRVTLRCSPRSGDLSVYWYQQSLDQGLQFLIQYYNGEERAKGNILERFSAQQFPDLHSELNLSSLELGDSALYFCASSFGLGDNEQFFGPGTRLTVL.

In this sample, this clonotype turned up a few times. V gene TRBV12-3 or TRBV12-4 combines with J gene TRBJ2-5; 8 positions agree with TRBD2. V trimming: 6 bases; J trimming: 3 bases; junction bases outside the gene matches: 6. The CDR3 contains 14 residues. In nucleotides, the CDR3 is TGTGCCAGCAGCGGCGGGAGGCTAGAAGAGACCCAGTACTTC. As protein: CASSGGRLEETQYF.

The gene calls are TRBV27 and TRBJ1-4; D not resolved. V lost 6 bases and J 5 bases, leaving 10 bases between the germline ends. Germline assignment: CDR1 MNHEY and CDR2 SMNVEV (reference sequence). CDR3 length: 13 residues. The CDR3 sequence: CASSWRQNEKLFF. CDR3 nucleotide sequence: TGTGCCAGCAGCTGGAGACAAAATGAAAAACTGTTTTTT.

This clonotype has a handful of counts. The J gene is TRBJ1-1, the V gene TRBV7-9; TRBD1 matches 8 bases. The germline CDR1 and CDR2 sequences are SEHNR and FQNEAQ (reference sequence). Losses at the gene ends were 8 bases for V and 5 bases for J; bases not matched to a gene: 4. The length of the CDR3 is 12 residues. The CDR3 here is CASAQGATEAFF. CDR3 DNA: TGTGCCAGCGCCCAGGGGGCGACTGAAGCTTTCTTT. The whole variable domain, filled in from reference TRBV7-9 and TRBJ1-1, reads DTGVSQNPRHKITKRGQNVTFRCDPISEHNRLYWYRQTLGQGPEFLTYFQNEAQLEKSRLLSDRFSAERPKGSFSTLEIQRTEQGDSAMYLCASAQGATEAFFGQGTRLTVV.

The CDR3 sequence: CASSTRTATYEQYF. The CDR3 bases are TGTGCCAGCAGTACTCGGACAGCCACCTACGAGCAGTACTTC. The gene calls are TRBV6-5 and TRBJ2-7; D perhaps matches TRBD1 (6 bases). Germline-derived CDR1 and CDR2 are MNHEY and SVGAGI. V lost 5 bases, J lost 2 bases, and 13 bases lay in between. The CDR3 is made up of 14 amino acids.

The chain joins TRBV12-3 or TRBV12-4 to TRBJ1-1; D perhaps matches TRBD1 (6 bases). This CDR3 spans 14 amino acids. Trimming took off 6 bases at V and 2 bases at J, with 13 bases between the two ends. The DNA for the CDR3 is TGTGCCAGCAGACCCACACAGGGAAACACTGAAGCTTTCTTT. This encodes CASRPTQGNTEAFF.

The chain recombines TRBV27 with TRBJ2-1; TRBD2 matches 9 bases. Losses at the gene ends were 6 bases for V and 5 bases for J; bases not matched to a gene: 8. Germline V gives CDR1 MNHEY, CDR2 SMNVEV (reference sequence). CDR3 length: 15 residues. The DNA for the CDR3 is TGTGCCAGCAGCCGTCTAGCGGGGCCCAACAATGAGCAGTTCTTC. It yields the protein CASSRLAGPNNEQFF.